A selection of T cell receptor beta chains follows, all from one sample in a study of blood T cells in healthy people across ages. TCRdb called the 5' RACE reads again in MiXCR, with one record for every CDR3 protein. The table lists approximately 1,700,000 distinct CDR3 sequences, 39% of them singletons. Specimen: blood. The receptors shown here come from a human donor in good health. Each CDR3 is given with its conserved first and last residue.

cdr3_aa | v_call
CASSGSRSNEKLFF | TRBV2
CATSENRPSGANVLTF | TRBV24-1
CASSLYGVGTGSSGANVLTF | TRBV4-2
CASSPTSGKTYEQYF | TRBV7-2
CASNAGANYGYTF | TRBV12-3/TRBV12-4
CASKTAAGTFTQYF | TRBV27
CASSLRLANEQYF | TRBV12-3/TRBV12-4
CASSYGGQANNQPQHF | TRBV6-2/TRBV6-3
CSAQPLYTEAFF | TRBV29-1
CASSSRSRGAYGYTF | TRBV7-2
CASSFGGVWDTQYF | TRBV5-1
CSARTGTPGRNTEAFF | TRBV20-1
CASSEGWRNQPRHF | TRBV2
CASSQDWGDGGNTIYF | TRBV4-2
CASRIQGIMNTEAFF | TRBV12-3/TRBV12-4
CASSLGEAESTDTQYF | TRBV7-9
CASCYSGNTIYF | TRBV6-6
CASSQGLLTDTGELFF | TRBV3-1
CASSFVSSPYEQYF | TRBV7-8
CASSEVGTGGHNEQFF | TRBV6-1
CASSQAETGGQETQHF | TRBV4-1
CASSAIPPNGYTF | TRBV27